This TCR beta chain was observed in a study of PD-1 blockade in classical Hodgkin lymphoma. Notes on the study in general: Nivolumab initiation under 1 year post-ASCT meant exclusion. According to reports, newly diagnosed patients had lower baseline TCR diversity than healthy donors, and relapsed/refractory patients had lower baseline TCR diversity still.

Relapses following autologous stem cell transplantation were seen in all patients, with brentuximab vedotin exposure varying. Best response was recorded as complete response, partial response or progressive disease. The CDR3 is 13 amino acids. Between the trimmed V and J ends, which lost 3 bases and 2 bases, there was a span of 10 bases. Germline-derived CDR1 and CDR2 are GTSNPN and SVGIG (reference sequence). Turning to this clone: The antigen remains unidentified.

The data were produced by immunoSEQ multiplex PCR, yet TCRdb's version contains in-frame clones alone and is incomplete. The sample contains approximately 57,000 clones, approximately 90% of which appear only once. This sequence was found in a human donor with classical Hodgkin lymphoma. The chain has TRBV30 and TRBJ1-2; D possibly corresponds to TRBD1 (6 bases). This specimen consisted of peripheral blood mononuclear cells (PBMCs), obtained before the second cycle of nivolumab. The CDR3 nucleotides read TGTGCCTGGAGCTTACAGGGAAACTATGGCTACACCTTC. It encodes CAWSLQGNYGYTF.